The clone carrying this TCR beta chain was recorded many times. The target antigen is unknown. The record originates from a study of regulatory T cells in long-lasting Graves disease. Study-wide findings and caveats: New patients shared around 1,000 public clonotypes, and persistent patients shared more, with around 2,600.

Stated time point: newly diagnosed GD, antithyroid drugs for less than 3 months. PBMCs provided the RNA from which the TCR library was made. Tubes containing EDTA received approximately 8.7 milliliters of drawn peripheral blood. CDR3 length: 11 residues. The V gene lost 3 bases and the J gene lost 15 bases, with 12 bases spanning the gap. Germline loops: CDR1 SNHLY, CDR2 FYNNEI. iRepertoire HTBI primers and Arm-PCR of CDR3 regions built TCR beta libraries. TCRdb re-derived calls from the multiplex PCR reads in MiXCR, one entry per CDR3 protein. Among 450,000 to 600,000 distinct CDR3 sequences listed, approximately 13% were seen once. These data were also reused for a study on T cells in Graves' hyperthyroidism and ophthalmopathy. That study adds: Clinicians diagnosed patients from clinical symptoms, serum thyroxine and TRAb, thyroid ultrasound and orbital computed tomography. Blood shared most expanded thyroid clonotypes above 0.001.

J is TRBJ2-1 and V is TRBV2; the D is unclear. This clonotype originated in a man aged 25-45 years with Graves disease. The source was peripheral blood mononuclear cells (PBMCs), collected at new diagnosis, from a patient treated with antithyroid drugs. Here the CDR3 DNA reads TGTGCCAGCAGTGATGATCGGAGTCGGTTCTTC. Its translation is CASSDDRSRFF.